This TCR beta chain was profiled in a study of T-cell reconstitution after alpha-beta-depleted transplantation in children. V lost 1 base and J 6 bases, leaving 18 bases between the germline ends. This CDR3 comprises 16 residues. Germline values: CDR1 MGHRA, CDR2 YSYEKL. Unique molecular identifiers were incorporated during preparation of the TCRbeta library. TCRdb fed the PCR reads into MiXCR, producing one record per CDR3 protein. The table includes about a million distinct CDR3 sequences, about 26% detected once. The material sequenced was PBMCs, mostly from graft donor cells, taken 360 days after TCRalphabeta/CD19-depleted stem cell transplant. The origin of this receptor is a boy in the first two years of life who had a stem cell transplant for SCID, so the T cells may come from the graft donor. This chain links TRBV4-1 with TRBJ1-2; D uncertain. CDR3 sequence reads: CASSQVGLKVANGYTF. The CDR3 region has the DNA TGCGCCAGCAGCCAAGTCGGGCTCAAGGTGGCCAATGGCTACACCTTC.